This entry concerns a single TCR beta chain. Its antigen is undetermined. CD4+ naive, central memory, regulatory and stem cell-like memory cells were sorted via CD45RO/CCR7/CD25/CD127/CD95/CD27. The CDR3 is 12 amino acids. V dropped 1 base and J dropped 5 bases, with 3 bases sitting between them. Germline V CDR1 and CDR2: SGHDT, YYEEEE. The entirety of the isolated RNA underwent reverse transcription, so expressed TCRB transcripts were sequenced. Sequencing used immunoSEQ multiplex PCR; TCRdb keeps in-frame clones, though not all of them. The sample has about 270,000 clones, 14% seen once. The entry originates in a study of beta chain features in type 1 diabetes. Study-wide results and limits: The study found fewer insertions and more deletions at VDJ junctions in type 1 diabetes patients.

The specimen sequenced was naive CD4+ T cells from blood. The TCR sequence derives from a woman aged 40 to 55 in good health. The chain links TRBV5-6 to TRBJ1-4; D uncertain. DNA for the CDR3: TGTGCCAGCAGCTTGCCGAATGAAAAACTGTTTTTT. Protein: CASSLPNEKLFF. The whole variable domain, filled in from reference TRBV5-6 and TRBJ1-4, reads DAGVTQSPTHLIKTRGQQVTLRCSPKSGHDTVSWYQQALGQGPQFIFQYYEEEERQRGNFPDRFSGHQFPNYSSELNVNALLLGDSALYLCASSLPNEKLFFGSGTQLSVL.